This T cell receptor beta chain was observed in a study of T-cell memory formation after mild COVID-19. Study results and caveats: Chiefly within CM and EM were the contracting CD4+ clones; CD8+ ones were within EMRA.

MiXCR, run by TCRdb on the 5' RACE reads, gives a single entry per CDR3 protein. Of 550,000 to 600,000 distinct CDR3 sequences listed, about 18% are singletons. Germline V lookup: CDR1 SEHNR, CDR2 FQNEAQ (reference sequence). The CDR3 sequence is 17 residues long. V was clipped by 5 bases and J by 0 bases, with 20 bases between them. This clonotype has a handful of counts. Its matching antigen is unknown. The clonotype comes from an adult woman who had mild COVID-19 (a few samples of this study predate the infection). Cell type and time point are not known. Sample: PBMCs or a T cell subset sorted from them (not recorded which). V and J are TRBV7-9 and TRBJ2-7, with D perhaps matching TRBD2 (5 bases). The CDR3 region has the DNA TGTGCCAGCAGCCTAGACACTGAGGAGGTCTACTCCTACGAGCAGTACTTC. Amino acid sequence: CASSLDTEEVYSYEQYF.